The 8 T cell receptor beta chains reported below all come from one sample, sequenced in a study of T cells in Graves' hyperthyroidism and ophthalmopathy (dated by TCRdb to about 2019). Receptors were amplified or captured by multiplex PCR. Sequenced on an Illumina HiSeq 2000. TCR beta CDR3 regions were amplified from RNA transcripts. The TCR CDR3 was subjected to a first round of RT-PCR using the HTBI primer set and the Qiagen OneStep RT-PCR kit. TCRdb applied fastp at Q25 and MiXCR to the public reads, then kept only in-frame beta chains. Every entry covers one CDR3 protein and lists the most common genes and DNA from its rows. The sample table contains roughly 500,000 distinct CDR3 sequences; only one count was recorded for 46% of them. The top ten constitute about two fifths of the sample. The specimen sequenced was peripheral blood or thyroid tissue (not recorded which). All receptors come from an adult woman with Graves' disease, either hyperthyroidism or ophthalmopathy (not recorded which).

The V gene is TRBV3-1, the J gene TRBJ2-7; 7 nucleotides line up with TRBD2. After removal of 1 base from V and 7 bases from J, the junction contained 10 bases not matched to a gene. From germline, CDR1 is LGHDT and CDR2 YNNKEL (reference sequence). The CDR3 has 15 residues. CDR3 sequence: CASSQAKRGPWEQYF. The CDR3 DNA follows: TGTGCCAGCAGCCAAGCTAAGCGGGGCCCTTGGGAGCAGTACTTC.

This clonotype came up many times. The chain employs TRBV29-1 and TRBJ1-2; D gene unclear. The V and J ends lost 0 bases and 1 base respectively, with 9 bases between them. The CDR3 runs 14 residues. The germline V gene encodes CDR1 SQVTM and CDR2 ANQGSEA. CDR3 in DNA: TGCAGCGTTGAAGACCCGCAATTTAACTATGGCTACACCTTC. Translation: CSVEDPQFNYGYTF.

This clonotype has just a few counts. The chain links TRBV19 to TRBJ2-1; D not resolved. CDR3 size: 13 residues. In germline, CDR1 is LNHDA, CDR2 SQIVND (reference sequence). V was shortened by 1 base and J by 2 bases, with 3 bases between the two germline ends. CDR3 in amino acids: CASSIGTYNEQFF. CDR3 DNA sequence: TGTGCCAGTAGTATAGGTACCTACAATGAGCAGTTCTTC.

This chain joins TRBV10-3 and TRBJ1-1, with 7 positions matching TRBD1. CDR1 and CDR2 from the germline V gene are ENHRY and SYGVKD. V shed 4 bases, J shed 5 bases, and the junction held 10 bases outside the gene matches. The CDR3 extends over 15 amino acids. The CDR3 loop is CAISGTPGGGTEAFF. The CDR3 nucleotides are TGTGCCATCAGTGGTACCCCAGGGGGGGGAACTGAAGCTTTCTTT.

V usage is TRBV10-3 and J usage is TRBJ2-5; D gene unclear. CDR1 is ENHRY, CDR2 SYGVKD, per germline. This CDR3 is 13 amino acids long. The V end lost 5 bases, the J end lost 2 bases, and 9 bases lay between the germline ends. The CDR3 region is CAISYSYQETQYF. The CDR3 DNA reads TGTGCCATCAGTTATAGTTATCAAGAGACCCAGTACTTC.

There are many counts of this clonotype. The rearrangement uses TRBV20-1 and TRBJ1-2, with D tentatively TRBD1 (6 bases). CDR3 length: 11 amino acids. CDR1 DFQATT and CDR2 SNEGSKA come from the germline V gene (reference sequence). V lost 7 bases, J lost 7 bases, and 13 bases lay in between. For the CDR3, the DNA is TGCAGTGTTACCAGGGGTAGTGGCTACACCTTC. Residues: CSVTRGSGYTF.

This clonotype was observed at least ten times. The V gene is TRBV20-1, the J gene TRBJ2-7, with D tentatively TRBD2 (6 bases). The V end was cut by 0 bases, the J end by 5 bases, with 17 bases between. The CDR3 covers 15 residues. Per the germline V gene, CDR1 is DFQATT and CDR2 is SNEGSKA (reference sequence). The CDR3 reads CSARDGGSEVHEQYF. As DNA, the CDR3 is TGCAGTGCTAGAGATGGGGGGAGTGAAGTCCACGAGCAGTACTTC.

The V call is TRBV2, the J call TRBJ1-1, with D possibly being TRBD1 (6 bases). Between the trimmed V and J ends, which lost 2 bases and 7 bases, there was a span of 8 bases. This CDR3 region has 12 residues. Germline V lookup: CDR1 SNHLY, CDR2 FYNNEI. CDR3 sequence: CASSELDSEAFF. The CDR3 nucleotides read TGTGCCAGCAGTGAACTGGACAGTGAAGCTTTCTTT.